Listed here is a single T cell receptor beta chain. What it binds is unknown. It was cDNA, reverse transcribed from extracted RNA, that served as the sequencing template. TCRdb's table, derived via immunoSEQ multiplex PCR, lists solely in-frame clones and lacks some. The table includes around 290,000 clones, 58% detected once. Sample treatment: oral pan-JAK inhibitor, 5-10 mg twice daily. Specimens obtained from alopecia areata patients comprised lesional scalp punch biopsies and peripheral blood. These data come from a study of CD8+ T cells in alopecia areata. Regarding the study as a whole: Having one nonresponder leaves uncertain how baseline CD8+ expansion relates to response. Scalp clonality and expanded CD8+ clones among the top 100 fell significantly with tofacitinib.

Germline CDR1 reads MNHEY; CDR2 reads SMNVEV (reference sequence). This CDR3 comprises 14 residues. Trimming removed 5 bases from V and 3 bases from J, with 13 bases in between. The chain has TRBV27 and TRBJ1-1; D is perhaps TRBD1 (6 bases). The sequencing here drew on CD4+ T cells sorted from blood, taken at week 24, from a patient treated with tofacitinib. The clonotype originates from a human donor with alopecia areata. In nucleotides, the CDR3 is TGTGCCAGCAGTATCCGATACAGGGACACTGAAGCTTTCTTT. Protein product: CASSIRYRDTEAFF.